The clone carrying this T cell receptor beta chain was seen at least ten times. Its antigen remains unidentified. This sample is drawn from a study of early T cells in non-severe SARS-CoV-2 infection. Study-level background: The sequenced material was bulk RNA from unsorted whole blood, and its chains were unpaired. Study results and caveats: Comparison of clonotypes with VDJdb favored anti-spike CD8 responses while missing private and CD4 specificities.

Each CDR3 protein is one row after TCRdb ran MiXCR on the 5' RACE reads. The table shows approximately 56,000 distinct CDR3 sequences, with 8% to 11% occurring only once. The CDR3 extends over 13 amino acids. V was trimmed by 1 base and J by 5 bases, leaving 6 bases between them. Germline V gene data show CDR1 as SGHTA and CDR2 as FQGNSA. The receptor was derived from an adult who was a healthcare worker with PCR-confirmed SARS-CoV-2 infection or an uninfected control (not recorded which). The chain employs TRBV7-2 and TRBJ2-4; D gene ambiguous. Input material: whole blood. The CDR3 region has the DNA TGTGCCAGCAGCTTAGAGGCAGAAAACATTCAGTACTTC. Amino acid sequence: CASSLEAENIQYF.